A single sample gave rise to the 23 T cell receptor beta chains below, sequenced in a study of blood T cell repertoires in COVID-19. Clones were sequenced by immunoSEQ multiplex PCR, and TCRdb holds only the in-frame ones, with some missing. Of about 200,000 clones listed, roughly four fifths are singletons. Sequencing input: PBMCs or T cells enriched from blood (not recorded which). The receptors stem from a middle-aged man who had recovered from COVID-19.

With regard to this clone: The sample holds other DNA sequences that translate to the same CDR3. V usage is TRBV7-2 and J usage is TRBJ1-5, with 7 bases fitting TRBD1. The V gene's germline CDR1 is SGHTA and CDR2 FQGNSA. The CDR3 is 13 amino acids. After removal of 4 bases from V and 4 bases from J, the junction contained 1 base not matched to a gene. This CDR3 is CASSSTGNQPQHF. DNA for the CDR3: TGTGCCAGCAGCTCGACAGGGAATCAGCCCCAGCATTTT.

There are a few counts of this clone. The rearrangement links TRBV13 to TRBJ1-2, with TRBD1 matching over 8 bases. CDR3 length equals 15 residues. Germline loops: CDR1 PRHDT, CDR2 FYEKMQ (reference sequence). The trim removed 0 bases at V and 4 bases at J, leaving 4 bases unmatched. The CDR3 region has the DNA TGTGCCAGCAGCTTAGGGACAGGGGCCGGCTATGGCTACACCTTC. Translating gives CASSLGTGAGYGYTF. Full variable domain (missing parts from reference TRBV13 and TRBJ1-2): AAGVIQSPRHLIKEKRETATLKCYPIPRHDTVYWYQQGPGQDPQFLISFYEKMQSDKGSIPDRFSAQQFSDYHSELNMSSLELGDSALYFCASSLGTGAGYGYTFGSGTRLTVV.

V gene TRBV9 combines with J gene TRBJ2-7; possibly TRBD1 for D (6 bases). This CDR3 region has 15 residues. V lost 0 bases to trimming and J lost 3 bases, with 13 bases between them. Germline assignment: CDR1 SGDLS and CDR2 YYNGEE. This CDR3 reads CASSVGQAPFYEQYF. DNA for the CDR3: TGTGCCAGCAGCGTAGGACAGGCTCCCTTCTACGAGCAGTACTTC. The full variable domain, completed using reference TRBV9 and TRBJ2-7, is DSGVTQTPKHLITATGQRVTLRCSPRSGDLSVYWYQQSLDQGLQFLIQYYNGEERAKGNILERFSAQQFPDLHSELNLSSLELGDSALYFCASSVGQAPFYEQYFGPGTRLTVT.

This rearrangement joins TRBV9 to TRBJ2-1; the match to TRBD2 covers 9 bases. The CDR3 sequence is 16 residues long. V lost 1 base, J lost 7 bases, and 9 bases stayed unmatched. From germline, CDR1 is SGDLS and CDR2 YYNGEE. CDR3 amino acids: CASSVSGGLLLNEQFF. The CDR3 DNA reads TGTGCCAGCAGCGTAAGCGGGGGGCTTTTGTTAAATGAGCAGTTCTTC.

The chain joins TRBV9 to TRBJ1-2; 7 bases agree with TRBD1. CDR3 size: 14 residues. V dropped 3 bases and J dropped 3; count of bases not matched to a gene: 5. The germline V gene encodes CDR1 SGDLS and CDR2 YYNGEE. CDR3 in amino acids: CASSGTGQDYGYTF. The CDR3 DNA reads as TGTGCCAGCAGCGGAACCGGACAGGACTATGGCTACACCTTC.

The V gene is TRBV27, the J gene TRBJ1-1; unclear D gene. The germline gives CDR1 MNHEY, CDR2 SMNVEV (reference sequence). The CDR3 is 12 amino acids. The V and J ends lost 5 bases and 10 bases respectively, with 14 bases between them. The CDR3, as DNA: TGTGCCAGCAGTATGGGTCTCGGGATAGCTTTCTTT. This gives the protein CASSMGLGIAFF.

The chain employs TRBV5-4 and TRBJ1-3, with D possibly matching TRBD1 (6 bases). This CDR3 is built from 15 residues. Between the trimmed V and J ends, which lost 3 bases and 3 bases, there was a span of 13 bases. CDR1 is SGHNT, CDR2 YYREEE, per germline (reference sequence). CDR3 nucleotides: TGTGCCAGCAGCTCCCGGGGGGCCAATGGAAACACCATATATTTT. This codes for CASSSRGANGNTIYF.

CDR3 bases: TGTGCCATCAGTGAGTCTCGGGCTAGCGGGGGTGCAAGGGATACGCAGTATTTT. This gives the protein CAISESRASGGARDTQYF. This chain connects TRBV10-3 to TRBJ2-3; 10 bases line up with TRBD2. V shed 0 bases, J shed 6 bases, and the junction held 12 bases outside the gene matches. There are 18 residues in the CDR3. In germline, CDR1 is ENHRY, CDR2 SYGVKD.

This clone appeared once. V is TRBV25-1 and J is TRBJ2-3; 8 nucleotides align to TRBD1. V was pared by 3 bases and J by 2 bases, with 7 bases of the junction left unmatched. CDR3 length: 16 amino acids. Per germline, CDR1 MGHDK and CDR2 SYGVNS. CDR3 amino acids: CASSDIMDRATDTQYF. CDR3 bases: TGTGCCAGCAGTGATATCATGGACAGGGCCACAGATACGCAGTATTTT.

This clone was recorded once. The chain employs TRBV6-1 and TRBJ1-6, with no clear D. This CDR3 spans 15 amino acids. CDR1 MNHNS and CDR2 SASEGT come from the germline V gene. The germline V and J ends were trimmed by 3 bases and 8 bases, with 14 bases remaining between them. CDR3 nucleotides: TGTGCCAGCAGTGATTACAGCAAAATAGATTCACCCCTCCACTTT. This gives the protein CASSDYSKIDSPLHF.

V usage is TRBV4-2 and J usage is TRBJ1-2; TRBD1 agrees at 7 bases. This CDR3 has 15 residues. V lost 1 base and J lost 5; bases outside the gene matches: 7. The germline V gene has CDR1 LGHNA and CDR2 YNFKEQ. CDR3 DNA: TGTGCCAGCAGCCAAGCAGGGGACAGCCCTTATGGCTACACCTTC. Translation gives CASSQAGDSPYGYTF.

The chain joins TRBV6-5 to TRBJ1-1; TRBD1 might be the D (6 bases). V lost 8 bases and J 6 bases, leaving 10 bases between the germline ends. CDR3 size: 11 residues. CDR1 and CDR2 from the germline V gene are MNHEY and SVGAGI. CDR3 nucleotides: TGTGCCAGCGCTACAGGGCCTGAAGCTTTCTTT. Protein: CASATGPEAFF.

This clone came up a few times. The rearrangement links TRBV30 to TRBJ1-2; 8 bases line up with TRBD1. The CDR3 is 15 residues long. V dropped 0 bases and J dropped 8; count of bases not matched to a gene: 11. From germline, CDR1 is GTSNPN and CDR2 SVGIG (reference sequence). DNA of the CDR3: TGTGCCTGGAGTGTTTCGGAGACAGGGGTCTCCGGCTACACCTTC. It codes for CAWSVSETGVSGYTF. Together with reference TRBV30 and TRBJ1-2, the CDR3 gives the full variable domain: SQTIHQWPATLVQPVGSPLSLECTVEGTSNPNLYWYRQAAGRGLQLLFYSVGIGQISSEVPQNLSASRPQDRQFILSSKKLLLSDSGFYLCAWSVSETGVSGYTFGSGTRLTVV.

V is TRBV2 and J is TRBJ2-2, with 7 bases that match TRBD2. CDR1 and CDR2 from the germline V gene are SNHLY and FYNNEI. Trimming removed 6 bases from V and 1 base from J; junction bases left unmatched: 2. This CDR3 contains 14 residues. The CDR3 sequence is CASRGGGNTGELFF. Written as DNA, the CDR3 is TGTGCCAGCAGGGGCGGGGGGAACACCGGGGAGCTGTTTTTT.

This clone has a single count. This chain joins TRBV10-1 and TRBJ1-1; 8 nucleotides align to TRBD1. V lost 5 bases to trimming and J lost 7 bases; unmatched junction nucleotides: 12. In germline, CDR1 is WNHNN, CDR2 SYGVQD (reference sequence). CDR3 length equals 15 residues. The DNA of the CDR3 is TGCGCCAGCAGTAGTCGCCGGACAGGGATATTTGAAGCTTTCTTT. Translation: CASSSRRTGIFEAFF.

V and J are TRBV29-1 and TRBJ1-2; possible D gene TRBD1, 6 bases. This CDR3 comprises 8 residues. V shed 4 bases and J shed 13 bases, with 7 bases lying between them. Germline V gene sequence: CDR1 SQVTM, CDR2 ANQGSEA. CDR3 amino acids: CSVADSTF. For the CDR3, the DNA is TGCAGCGTTGCGGACAGCACCTTC.

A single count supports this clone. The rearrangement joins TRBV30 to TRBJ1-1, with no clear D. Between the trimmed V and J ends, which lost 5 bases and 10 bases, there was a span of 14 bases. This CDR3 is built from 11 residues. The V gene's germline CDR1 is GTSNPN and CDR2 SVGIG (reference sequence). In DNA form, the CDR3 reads TGTGCCTGGGCCCGGGCGCGGGGAGCTTTCTTT. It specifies CAWARARGAFF.

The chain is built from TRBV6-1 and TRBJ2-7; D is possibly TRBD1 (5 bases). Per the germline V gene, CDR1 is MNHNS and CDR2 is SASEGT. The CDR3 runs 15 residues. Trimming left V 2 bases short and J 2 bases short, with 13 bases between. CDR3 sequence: CASSEPLDRTYEQYF. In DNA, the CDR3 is TGTGCCAGCAGTGAACCTCTCGACAGAACCTACGAGCAGTACTTC.

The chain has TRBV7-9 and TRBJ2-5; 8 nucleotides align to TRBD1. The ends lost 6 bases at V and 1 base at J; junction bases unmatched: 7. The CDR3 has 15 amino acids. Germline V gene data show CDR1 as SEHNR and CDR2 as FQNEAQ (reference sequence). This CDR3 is CASRRTGHFQETQYF. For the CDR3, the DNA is TGTGCCAGCAGACGGACAGGGCATTTCCAAGAGACCCAGTACTTC.

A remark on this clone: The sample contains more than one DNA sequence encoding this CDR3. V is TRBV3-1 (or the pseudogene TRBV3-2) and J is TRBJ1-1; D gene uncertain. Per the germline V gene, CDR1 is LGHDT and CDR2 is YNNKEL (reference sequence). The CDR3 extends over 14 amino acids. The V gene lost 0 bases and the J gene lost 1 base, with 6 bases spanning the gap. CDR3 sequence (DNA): TGTGCCAGCAGCCAAGACCCGGGGAACACTGAAGCTTTCTTT. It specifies CASSQDPGNTEAFF.

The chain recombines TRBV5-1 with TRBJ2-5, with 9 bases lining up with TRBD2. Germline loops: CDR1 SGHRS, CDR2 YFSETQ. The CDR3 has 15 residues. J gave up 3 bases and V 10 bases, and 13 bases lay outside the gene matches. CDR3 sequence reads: CASVRLAGNEETQYF. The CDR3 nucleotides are TGCGCCTCCGTCCGTCTAGCGGGGAACGAAGAGACCCAGTACTTC.

Written as DNA, the CDR3 is TGTGCCAGCAGCTTGGGAGGTTTGAACACTGAAGCTTTCTTT. Translating it yields CASSLGGLNTEAFF. This chain joins TRBV5-4 and TRBJ1-1, with D unresolved. This CDR3 contains 14 residues. Trimming removed 0 bases at V and 0 bases at J, with 6 bases between. In germline, CDR1 is SGHNT, CDR2 YYREEE (reference sequence).

CDR3 nucleotide sequence: TGTGCCAGCAGTTCCGGACAGACCTACGAGCAGTACTTC. This translates into CASSSGQTYEQYF. V is TRBV28 and J is TRBJ2-7; D possibly corresponds to TRBD1 (6 bases). V lost 4 bases and J lost 2, with 9 bases in between. Germline V CDR1 and CDR2: MDHEN, SYDVKM. The CDR3 is made up of 13 amino acids. Supplemented by reference TRBV28 and TRBJ2-7, the full variable domain reads DVKVTQSSRYLVKRTGEKVFLECVQDMDHENMFWYRQDPGLGLRLIYFSYDVKMKEKGDIPEGYSVSREKKERFSLILESASTNQTSMYLCASSSGQTYEQYFGPGTRLTVT.